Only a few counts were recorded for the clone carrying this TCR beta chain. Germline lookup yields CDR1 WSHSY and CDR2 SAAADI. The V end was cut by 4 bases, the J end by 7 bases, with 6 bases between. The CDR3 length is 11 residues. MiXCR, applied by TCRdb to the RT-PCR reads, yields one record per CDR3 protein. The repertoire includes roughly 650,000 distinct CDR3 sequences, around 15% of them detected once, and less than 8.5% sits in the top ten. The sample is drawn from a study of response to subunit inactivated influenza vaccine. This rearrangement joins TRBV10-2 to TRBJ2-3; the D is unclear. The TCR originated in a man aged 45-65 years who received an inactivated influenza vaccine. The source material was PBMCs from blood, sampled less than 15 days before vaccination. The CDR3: CASSVENTQYF. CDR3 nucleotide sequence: TGCGCCAGCAGTGTGGAAAATACGCAGTATTTT.